This T cell receptor beta chain was sequenced in a study of blood T cell repertoires in COVID-19. Overall study: Researchers got acute and convalescent COVID-19 samples from the United States, Italy and Spain. PBMCs, B-cell-depleted T cells, or T cells were the source of the cDNA or gDNA that made up the material.

Authors' methods: Amplified reference gene primers provided the basis for estimating nucleated cell counts. Generated by immunoSEQ multiplex PCR, the TCRdb table keeps only in-frame clones and is missing some. The D gene and trimming were derived from the DNA, and the V and J assignments and clone size from that table. The sample carries about 440,000 clones, 75% to 90% recorded once. Sequencing input: peripheral blood. This clonotype was obtained from a woman aged 30 to 39 with acute or convalescent COVID-19.

CDR3 protein: CASRRQGSYGYTF. As DNA, the CDR3 is TGTGCCAGCAGGAGACAGGGTAGCTATGGCTACACCTTC. The chain uses TRBV28 and TRBJ1-2; the match to TRBD1 covers 7 bases. The CDR3 has 13 amino acids. Germline lookup yields CDR1 MDHEN and CDR2 SYDVKM. With 6 bases clipped from V and 4 bases from J, the junction kept 5 bases outside the gene matches.